Given below is one T cell receptor (beta chain) in context. Germline CDR1 and CDR2: SGHRS and YFSETQ. V trimming: 2 bases; J trimming: 5 bases; junction bases outside the gene matches: 3. The CDR3 has 14 amino acids. The data originate from a study of OX40 agonist ivuxolimab in advanced cancers. The data were produced by immunoSEQ multiplex PCR, yet TCRdb's version contains in-frame clones alone and is incomplete. The sample carries tens of thousands of clones, 80% to 90% recorded once. The sample here was CD4+ or CD8+ T cells sorted from blood, taken in a trial of the OX40 agonist ivuxolimab. This receptor was obtained from an adult with an advanced solid tumor such as melanoma, head and neck, liver or kidney cancer. The chain uses TRBV5-1 and TRBJ2-7; 11 bases are shared with TRBD2. CDR3 sequence (DNA): TGCGCCAGCAGCTTACTAGCGGGAGATGACGAGCAGTACTTC. Translation: CASSLLAGDDEQYF.